This passage covers 20 T cell receptor beta chains from one sample sequenced in a study of blood T cell repertoires in COVID-19. The table came from immunoSEQ multiplex PCR; TCRdb's copy has only in-frame clones and leaves some out. The sample holds hundreds of thousands of clones; around nine tenths are singletons and the top ten take around 1.8%. Sequencing used PBMCs or T cells enriched from blood (not recorded which). These receptors originate from a woman under 30 with acute COVID-19.

This clone was observed a handful of times. The rearrangement joins TRBV5-5 to TRBJ1-5; D possibly corresponds to TRBD1 (6 bases). Germline V CDR1 and CDR2: SGHKS, YYEKEE (reference sequence). The CDR3 spans 15 residues. V lost 0 bases and J 9 bases, leaving 16 bases between the germline ends. The CDR3 loop is CASSLDLGGLWPQHF. The CDR3 nucleotides are TGTGCCAGCAGCTTGGACCTTGGGGGCCTGTGGCCCCAGCATTTT.

V gene TRBV11-2 combines with J gene TRBJ1-6; D not certain. The CDR3 loop spans 15 amino acids. CDR1 is SGHAT and CDR2 is FQNNGV in the germline V gene. V gave up 7 bases and J gave up 9 bases, with 19 bases separating them. CDR3 nucleotides: TGTGCCAGCACCCTGGACGGGAATTCTTTTTCACCCCTCCACTTT. This sequence encodes CASTLDGNSFSPLHF. Drawing the rest from reference TRBV11-2 and TRBJ1-6, the complete variable domain is EAGVAQSPRYKIIEKRQSVAFWCNPISGHATLYWYQQILGQGPKLLIQFQNNGVVDDSQLPKDRFSAERLKGVDSTLKIQPAKLEDSAVYLCASTLDGNSFSPLHFGNGTRLTVT.

The V and J genes are TRBV25-1 and TRBJ1-3; 7 bases align to TRBD1. V shed 3 bases and J 3 bases; nucleotides not matched to a gene: 8. The germline CDR1 and CDR2 sequences are MGHDK and SYGVNS. The CDR3 sequence is 16 residues long. In DNA, the CDR3 is TGTGCCAGCAGTGACCCGGACAGGATTTATGGAAACACCATATATTTT. It specifies CASSDPDRIYGNTIYF.

This rearrangement joins TRBV7-9 to TRBJ1-4; 7 bases fit TRBD1. The CDR3 is 14 amino acids. Trimming removed 5 bases from V and 5 bases from J; junction bases left unmatched: 5. CDR1 and CDR2 (germline): SEHNR, FQNEAQ (reference sequence). CDR3 protein: CASSPRDRNEKLFF. The CDR3 nucleotides are TGTGCCAGCAGCCCACGGGACAGAAATGAAAAACTGTTTTTT.

This clone came up once. The rearrangement links TRBV7-2 to TRBJ2-1; 10 nucleotides line up with TRBD1. CDR3 size: 15 residues. Losses at the gene ends were 6 bases for V and 1 base for J; bases not matched to a gene: 3. Per the germline V gene, CDR1 is SGHTA and CDR2 is FQGNSA. The CDR3 region is CASSQDRGSYNEQFF. DNA for the CDR3: TGTGCCAGCAGTCAGGACAGGGGGTCCTACAATGAGCAGTTCTTC.

The V call is TRBV24-1, the J call TRBJ2-1, with D possibly matching TRBD2 (6 bases). Between the trimmed V and J ends, which lost 5 bases and 7 bases, there was a span of 14 bases. This CDR3 has 14 residues. CDR1 is KGHDR and CDR2 is SFDVKD in the germline V gene. As DNA, the CDR3 is TGTGCCACCAGTGCGTACTGGGCGGGGAATGAGCAGTTCTTC. As protein: CATSAYWAGNEQFF.

This chain links TRBV5-4 with TRBJ1-1; D is perhaps TRBD1 (5 bases). CDR3 length: 13 amino acids. V lost 0 bases, J lost 4 bases, and 7 bases lay in between. The germline gives CDR1 SGHNT, CDR2 YYREEE (reference sequence). This CDR3 reads CASSLVGLTEAFF. CDR3 DNA sequence: TGTGCCAGCAGCTTGGTGGGGCTCACTGAAGCTTTCTTT.

The V gene is TRBV10-2, the J gene TRBJ2-2; tentative D call: TRBD1 (7 bases). The CDR3 totals 16 residues. CDR1 is WSHSY and CDR2 is SAAADI in the germline V gene. The V end lost 6 bases, the J end lost 5 bases, and 19 bases lay between the germline ends. Here the CDR3 DNA reads TGCGCCAGCAGGACTACAGGGGCGGGAAAAACCGGGGAGCTGTTTTTT. It yields the protein CASRTTGAGKTGELFF.

This sequence joins TRBV19 and TRBJ1-2; 9 bases are shared with TRBD1. The CDR3 is made up of 14 amino acids. Trimming removed 3 bases from V and 8 bases from J; junction bases left unmatched: 7. Germline V gene sequence: CDR1 LNHDA, CDR2 SQIVND (reference sequence). The CDR3 nucleotides read TGTGCCAGTAGTATGACAGGGGGATCGGAAGGCTACACCTTC. Translated, it gives CASSMTGGSEGYTF.

V and J are TRBV18 and TRBJ1-2, with D perhaps TRBD1 (5 bases). Trimming removed 0 bases from V and 4 bases from J, with 15 bases in between. Germline V gene lookup returns CDR1 KGHSH and CDR2 LQKENI. The CDR3 loop spans 16 amino acids. The CDR3 DNA is TGTGCCAGCTCACCACCGGGGCGGGAGGTGTCCTATGGCTACACCTTC. This encodes CASSPPGREVSYGYTF.

V is TRBV11-2 and J is TRBJ2-2; TRBD2 matches at 8 bases. CDR1 SGHAT and CDR2 FQNNGV come from the germline V gene. The CDR3 is 15 residues long. Unmatched junction bases numbered 3, after V lost 5 bases and J lost 1 base. CDR3 residues: CASSRLAQNTGELFF. The CDR3 DNA sequence: TGTGCCAGCAGCAGACTAGCGCAGAACACCGGGGAGCTGTTTTTT. Looking up the rest from reference TRBV11-2 and TRBJ2-2 gives the full variable domain: EAGVAQSPRYKIIEKRQSVAFWCNPISGHATLYWYQQILGQGPKLLIQFQNNGVVDDSQLPKDRFSAERLKGVDSTLKIQPAKLEDSAVYLCASSRLAQNTGELFFGEGSRLTVL.

This clone has a handful of counts. V gene TRBV25-1 combines with J gene TRBJ1-2; no definite D call. The V gene lost 7 bases and the J gene lost 8 bases, with 11 bases spanning the gap. This CDR3 has 11 residues. The germline V gene encodes CDR1 MGHDK and CDR2 SYGVNS. The CDR3 bases are TGTGCCAGCAAGACATCGCTCGGCTACACCTTC. Translating gives CASKTSLGYTF.

The J gene is TRBJ2-2, the V gene TRBV28; 7 nucleotides match TRBD1. CDR1 and CDR2 (germline): MDHEN, SYDVKM. The CDR3 has 16 amino acids. After removal of 5 bases from V and 7 bases from J, the junction contained 13 bases not matched to a gene. The DNA for the CDR3 is TGTGCCAGCAGTCCTCTCGACAGGGACCTCTACGGGGAGCTGTTTTTT. Translated, it gives CASSPLDRDLYGELFF.

This clone was seen just once. This chain joins TRBV9 and TRBJ2-1, with 10 bases that match TRBD2. V lost 5 bases, J lost 0 bases, and 5 bases stayed unmatched. In germline, CDR1 is SGDLS, CDR2 YYNGEE. The CDR3 loop spans 16 amino acids. CDR3 in amino acids: CASSEGLAASYNEQFF. CDR3 in DNA: TGTGCCAGCAGTGAAGGACTAGCGGCCTCCTACAATGAGCAGTTCTTC.

The chain uses TRBV2 and TRBJ2-1; D is unclear. The length of the CDR3 is 14 residues. Germline assignment: CDR1 SNHLY and CDR2 FYNNEI. V was shortened by 7 bases and J by 5 bases, with 15 bases between the two germline ends. The CDR3 nucleotides are TGTGCCAGCAAAAACACAGACCAACACAATGAGCAGTTCTTC. This codes for CASKNTDQHNEQFF.

This chain joins TRBV4-2 and TRBJ1-6; D is undetermined. Germline CDR1 reads LGHNA; CDR2 reads YNFKEQ. The CDR3 extends over 17 amino acids. Trimming removed 0 bases at V and 10 bases at J, with 19 bases between. Here the CDR3 DNA reads TGTGCCAGCAGCCAAGAGGGTGGTCAGCCTCAGAGGTCACCCCTCCACTTT. Its translation: CASSQEGGQPQRSPLHF.

The genes are TRBV12-5 and TRBJ2-1; 13 nucleotides line up with TRBD2. J lost 5 bases, V lost 6 bases, and 10 bases had no gene match. CDR1 and CDR2 from the germline V gene are LGHNT and FRNRAP. The CDR3 totals 17 residues. The CDR3 spells CASGQLAGGPRDNEQFF. DNA of the CDR3: TGTGCTAGTGGACAACTAGCGGGAGGGCCTAGGGACAATGAGCAGTTCTTC.

This chain links TRBV6-8 with TRBJ2-7; 14 nucleotides agree with TRBD2. The CDR3 runs to 19 residues. Germline CDR1 and CDR2: MNHGY and SAAAGT. V trimming: 5 bases; J trimming: 4 bases; junction bases outside the gene matches: 16. DNA for the CDR3: TGTGCCAGCAGTCCACTCCCGGGACAGGGGACTAGCGGGGGTTACGAGCAGTACTTC. Amino acids: CASSPLPGQGTSGGYEQYF.

The V call is TRBV3-1 (or the pseudogene TRBV3-2), the J call TRBJ1-1; 8 bases align to TRBD1. The V segment lost 4 bases and the J segment 1 base; nucleotides outside the gene matches: 11. The CDR3 length is 17 residues. CDR1 is LGHDT, CDR2 YNNKEL, per germline (reference sequence). The CDR3 region has the DNA TGTGCCAGCAGCCCTCACTCTTCCGGGACAGGGAACACTGAAGCTTTCTTT. It encodes CASSPHSSGTGNTEAFF.

V is TRBV12-5 and J is TRBJ1-1, with 8 bases aligning to TRBD1. Per germline, CDR1 LGHNT and CDR2 FRNRAP. Trimming removed 4 bases from V and 4 bases from J; junction bases left unmatched: 5. CDR3 length equals 14 residues. CDR3 nucleotides: TGTGCTAGTGGTTCTGGACAGGGCGGCACTGAAGCTTTCTTT. It yields the protein CASGSGQGGTEAFF.